A single sample gave rise to the 5 T cell receptor beta chains below, sequenced in a study of cytomegalovirus exposure and HLA in healthy donors. PCR employed 60 Vbeta and 13 Jbeta primers. Assay: immunoSEQ multiplex PCR; the TCRdb copy retains only in-frame clones and omits some. The sample holds 130,000 or so clones, around 8.5% seen once. Sequenced: PBMCs. The receptors were sampled from a man between 40 and 49 years old in good health and CMV-seronegative.

This clone turned up a few times. The chain joins TRBV9 to TRBJ1-4, with 7 bases identical to TRBD1. The J segment lost 0 bases and the V segment lost 3 bases, leaving 5 bases of the junction unmatched. Germline V gene data show CDR1 as SGDLS and CDR2 as YYNGEE. The CDR3 runs to 16 residues. This CDR3 is CASSARTGPTNEKLFF. Here the CDR3 DNA reads TGTGCCAGCAGCGCCAGGACAGGCCCAACTAATGAAAAACTGTTTTTT.

J is TRBJ2-1 and V is TRBV7-9; D gene unclear. CDR3 length equals 15 residues. The V end was cut by 1 base, the J end by 0 bases, with 7 bases between. Germline CDR1 SEHNR, CDR2 FQNEAQ (reference sequence). The CDR3 DNA is TGTGCCAGCAGCTTAGACAGTTCCTCCTACAATGAGCAGTTCTTC. Translated, it gives CASSLDSSSYNEQFF.

The chain recombines TRBV2 with TRBJ1-4; D not resolved. This CDR3 is 13 amino acids long. V was cut by 2 bases and J by 5 bases, with 6 bases left in between. Germline assignment: CDR1 SNHLY and CDR2 FYNNEI. DNA of the CDR3: TGTGCCAGCAGTGAACCCAGAAATGAAAAACTGTTTTTT. Its protein is CASSEPRNEKLFF.

The rearrangement links TRBV27 to TRBJ1-5; D is unclear. The V and J ends lost 2 bases and 7 bases respectively, with 9 bases between them. CDR3 length: 13 amino acids. Germline lookup yields CDR1 MNHEY and CDR2 SMNVEV (reference sequence). CDR3 region: CASSLKEKQPQHF. DNA of the CDR3: TGTGCCAGCAGTTTAAAAGAGAAGCAGCCCCAGCATTTT.

The chain couples TRBV5-6 to TRBJ1-5; no definite D call. V was shortened by 1 base and J by 7 bases, with 6 bases between the two germline ends. CDR1 SGHDT and CDR2 YYEEEE come from the germline V gene. This CDR3 spans 12 amino acids. CDR3 amino acids: CASSLFRQPQHF. The DNA for the CDR3 is TGTGCCAGCAGCTTGTTTCGGCAGCCCCAGCATTTT.